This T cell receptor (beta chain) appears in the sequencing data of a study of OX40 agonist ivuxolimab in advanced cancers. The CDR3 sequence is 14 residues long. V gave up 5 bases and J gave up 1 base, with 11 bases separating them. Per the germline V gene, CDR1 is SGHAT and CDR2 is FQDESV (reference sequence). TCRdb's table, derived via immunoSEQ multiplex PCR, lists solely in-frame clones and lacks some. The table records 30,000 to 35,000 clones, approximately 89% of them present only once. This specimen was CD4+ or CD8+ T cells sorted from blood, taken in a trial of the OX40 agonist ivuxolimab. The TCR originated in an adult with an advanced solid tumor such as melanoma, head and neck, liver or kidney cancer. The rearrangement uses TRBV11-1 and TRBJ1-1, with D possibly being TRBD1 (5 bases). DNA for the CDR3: TGTGCCAGCAGCGCCTTGGGGGAGAACACTGAAGCTTTCTTT. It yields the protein CASSALGENTEAFF.